The present TCR beta chain was sequenced within a study of blood T cell repertoires in COVID-19. The V gene's germline CDR1 is SNHLY and CDR2 FYNNEI. The CDR3 is 15 amino acids. Unmatched junction bases numbered 8, after V lost 6 bases and J lost 8 bases. In the original workflow: Nucleated cell number was recorded as an estimate derived from reference gene primer amplification. Produced via immunoSEQ multiplex PCR; TCRdb's table is partial and in-frame only. V and J calls and clone size come straight from that table; D and trimming were deduced from the DNA. The data hold around 500,000 clones, with 75% to 90% observed a single time. Participant reports of clinical history set cohort assignment.

The rearrangement uses TRBV2 and TRBJ1-6; 9 bases align to TRBD1. This receptor was identified in a woman in her sixties who had recovered from COVID-19. What was sequenced was PBMCs or T cells enriched from blood (not recorded which). DNA of the CDR3: TGTGCCAGCAGCCTCGAACAGGGGGCTGATTCACCCCTCCACTTT. Translation: CASSLEQGADSPLHF.